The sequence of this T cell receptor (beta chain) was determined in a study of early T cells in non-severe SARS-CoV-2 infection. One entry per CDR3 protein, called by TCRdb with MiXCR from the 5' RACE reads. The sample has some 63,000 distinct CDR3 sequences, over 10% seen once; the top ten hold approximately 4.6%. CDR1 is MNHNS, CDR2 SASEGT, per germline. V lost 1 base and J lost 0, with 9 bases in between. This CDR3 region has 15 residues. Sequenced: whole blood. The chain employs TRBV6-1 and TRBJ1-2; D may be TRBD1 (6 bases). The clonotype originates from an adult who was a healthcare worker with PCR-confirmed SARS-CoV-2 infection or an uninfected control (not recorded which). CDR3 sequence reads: CASSEGTATNYGYTF. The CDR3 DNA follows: TGTGCCAGCAGTGAAGGGACAGCTACTAACTATGGCTACACCTTC.